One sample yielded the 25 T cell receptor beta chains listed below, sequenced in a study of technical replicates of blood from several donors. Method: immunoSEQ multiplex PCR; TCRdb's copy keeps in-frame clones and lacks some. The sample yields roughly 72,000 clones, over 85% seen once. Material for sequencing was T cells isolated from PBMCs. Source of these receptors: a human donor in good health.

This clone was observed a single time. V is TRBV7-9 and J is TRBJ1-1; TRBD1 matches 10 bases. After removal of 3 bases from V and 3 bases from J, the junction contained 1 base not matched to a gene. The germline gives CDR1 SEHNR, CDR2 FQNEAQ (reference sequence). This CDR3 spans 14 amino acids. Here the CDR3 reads CASSLGTGDTEAFF. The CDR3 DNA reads TGTGCCAGCAGCTTGGGGACAGGGGACACTGAAGCTTTCTTT.

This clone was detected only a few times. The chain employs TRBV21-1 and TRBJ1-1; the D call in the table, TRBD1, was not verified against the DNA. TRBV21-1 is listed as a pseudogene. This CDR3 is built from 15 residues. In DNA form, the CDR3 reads TGTGCCAGCAGCACCCGGACAGGGGTGCACACTGAAGCTTTCTTT. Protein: CASSTRTGVHTEAFF.

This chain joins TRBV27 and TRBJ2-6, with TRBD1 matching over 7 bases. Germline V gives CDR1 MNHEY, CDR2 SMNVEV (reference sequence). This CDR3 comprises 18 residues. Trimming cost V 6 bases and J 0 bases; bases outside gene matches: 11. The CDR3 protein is CASRKGQIGLSGANVLTF. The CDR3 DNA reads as TGTGCCAGCAGAAAGGGACAGATCGGTCTCTCTGGGGCCAACGTCCTGACTTTC.

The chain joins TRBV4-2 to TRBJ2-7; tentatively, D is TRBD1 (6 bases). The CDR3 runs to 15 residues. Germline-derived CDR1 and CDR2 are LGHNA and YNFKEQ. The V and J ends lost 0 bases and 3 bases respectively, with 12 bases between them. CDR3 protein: CASSQDAGDFYEQYF. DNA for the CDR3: TGTGCCAGCAGCCAAGACGCAGGGGATTTCTACGAGCAGTACTTC.

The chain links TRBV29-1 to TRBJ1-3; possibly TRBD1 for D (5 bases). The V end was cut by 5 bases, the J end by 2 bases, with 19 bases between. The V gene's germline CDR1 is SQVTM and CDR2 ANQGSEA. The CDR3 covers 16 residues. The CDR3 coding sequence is TGCAGCGTTAGGCAGGGAAATTCTATTGCTGGAAACACCATATATTTT. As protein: CSVRQGNSIAGNTIYF.

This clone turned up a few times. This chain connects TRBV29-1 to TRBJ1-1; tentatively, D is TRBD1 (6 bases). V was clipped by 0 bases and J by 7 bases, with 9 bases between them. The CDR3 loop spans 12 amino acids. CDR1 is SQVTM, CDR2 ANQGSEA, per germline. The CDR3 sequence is CSVEETGFEAFF. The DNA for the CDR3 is TGCAGCGTTGAAGAAACAGGGTTTGAAGCTTTCTTT.

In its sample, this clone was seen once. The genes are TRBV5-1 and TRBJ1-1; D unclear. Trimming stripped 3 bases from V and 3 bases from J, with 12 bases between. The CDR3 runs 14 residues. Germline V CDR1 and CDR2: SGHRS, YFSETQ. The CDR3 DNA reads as TGCGCCAGCAGCTGGGCGGGGTCGGACACTGAAGCTTTCTTT. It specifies CASSWAGSDTEAFF. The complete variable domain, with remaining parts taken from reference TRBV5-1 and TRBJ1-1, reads KAGVTQTPRYLIKTRGQQVTLSCSPISGHRSVSWYQQTPGQGLQFLFEYFSETQRNKGNFPGRFSGRQFSNSRSEMNVSTLELGDSALYLCASSWAGSDTEAFFGQGTRLTVV.

CDR3 region: CASALGDYGYEQYF. CDR3 coding DNA: TGTGCCAGCGCCCTTGGGGACTACGGCTACGAGCAGTACTTC. This chain links TRBV5-5 with TRBJ2-7; 7 nucleotides agree with TRBD2. Trimming removed 7 bases from V and 3 bases from J; junction bases left unmatched: 10. The CDR3 has 14 amino acids. The germline gives CDR1 SGHKS, CDR2 YYEKEE (reference sequence).

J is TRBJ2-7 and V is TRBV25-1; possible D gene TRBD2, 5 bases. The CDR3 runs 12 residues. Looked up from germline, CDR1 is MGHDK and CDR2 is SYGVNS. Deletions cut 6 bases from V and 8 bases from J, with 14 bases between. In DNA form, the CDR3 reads TGTGCCAGCAGGGACTCCCCCTTCAAGCAGTACTTC. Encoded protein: CASRDSPFKQYF.

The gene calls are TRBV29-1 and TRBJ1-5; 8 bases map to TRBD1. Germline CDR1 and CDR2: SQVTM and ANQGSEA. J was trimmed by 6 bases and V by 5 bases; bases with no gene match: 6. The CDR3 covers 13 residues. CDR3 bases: TGCAGCGTTCAGACAGGGGACGGTCAGCCCCAGCATTTT. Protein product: CSVQTGDGQPQHF. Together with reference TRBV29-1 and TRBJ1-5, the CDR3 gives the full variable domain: SAVISQKPSRDICQRGTSLTIQCQVDSQVTMMFWYRQQPGQSLTLIATANQGSEATYESGFVIDKFPISRPNLTFSTLTVSNMSPEDSSIYLCSVQTGDGQPQHFGDGTRLSIL.

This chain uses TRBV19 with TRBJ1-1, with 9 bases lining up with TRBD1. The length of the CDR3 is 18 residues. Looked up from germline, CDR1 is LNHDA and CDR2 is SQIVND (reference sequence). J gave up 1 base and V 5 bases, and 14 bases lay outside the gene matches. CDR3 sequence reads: CASSPWDRAEAGNTEAFF. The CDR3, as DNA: TGTGCCAGTAGTCCCTGGGACAGGGCGGAGGCGGGGAACACTGAAGCTTTCTTT.

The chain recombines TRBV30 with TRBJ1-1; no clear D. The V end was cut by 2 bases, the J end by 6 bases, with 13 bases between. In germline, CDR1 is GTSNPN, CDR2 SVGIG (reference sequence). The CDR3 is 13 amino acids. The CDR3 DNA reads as TGTGCCTGGAGTAGCATCATGGGCGCTGAAGCTTTCTTT. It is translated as CAWSSIMGAEAFF.

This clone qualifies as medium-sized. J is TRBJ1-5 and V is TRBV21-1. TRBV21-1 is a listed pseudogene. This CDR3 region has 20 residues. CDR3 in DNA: TGTGCCAGCAGCCAAGAACCTCGTCGACGGGTCTCCACTAGCAATCAGCCCCAGCATTTT. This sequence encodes CASSQEPRRRVSTSNQPQHF.

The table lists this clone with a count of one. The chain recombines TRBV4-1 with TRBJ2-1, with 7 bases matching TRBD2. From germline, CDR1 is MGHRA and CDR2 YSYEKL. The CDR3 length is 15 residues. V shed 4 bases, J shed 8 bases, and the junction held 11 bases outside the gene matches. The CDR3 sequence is CASSPTAGLADEQFF. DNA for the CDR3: TGCGCCAGCAGCCCTACCGCAGGGCTAGCGGATGAGCAGTTCTTC.

The CDR3 DNA reads as TGTGCCAGCAGCTCCATACGGGACTTCACAGATACGCAGTATTTT. Residues: CASSSIRDFTDTQYF. V is TRBV11-3 and J is TRBJ2-3; perhaps TRBD2 as D (6 bases). The CDR3 runs 15 residues. CDR1 and CDR2 (germline): SGHNT, YENEEA. The V end was cut by 4 bases, the J end by 2 bases, with 13 bases between.

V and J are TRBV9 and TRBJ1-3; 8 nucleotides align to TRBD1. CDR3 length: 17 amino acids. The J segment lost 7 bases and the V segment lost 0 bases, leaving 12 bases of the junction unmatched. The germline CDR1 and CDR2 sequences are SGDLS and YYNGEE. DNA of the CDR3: TGTGCCAGCAGCGTAGCCGACAGGGGAGTTTATGGGAACACCATATATTTT. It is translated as CASSVADRGVYGNTIYF.

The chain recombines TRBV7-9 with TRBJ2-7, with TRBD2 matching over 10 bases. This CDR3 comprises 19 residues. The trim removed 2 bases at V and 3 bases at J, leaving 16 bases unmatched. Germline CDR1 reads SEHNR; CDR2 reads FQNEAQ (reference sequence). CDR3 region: CASSLPRTPEREGIYEQYF. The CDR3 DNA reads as TGTGCCAGCAGCTTACCAAGAACTCCGGAGCGGGAGGGGATCTACGAGCAGTACTTC. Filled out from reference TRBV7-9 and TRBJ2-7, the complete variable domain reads DTGVSQNPRHKITKRGQNVTFRCDPISEHNRLYWYRQTLGQGPEFLTYFQNEAQLEKSRLLSDRFSAERPKGSFSTLEIQRTEQGDSAMYLCASSLPRTPEREGIYEQYFGPGTRLTVT.

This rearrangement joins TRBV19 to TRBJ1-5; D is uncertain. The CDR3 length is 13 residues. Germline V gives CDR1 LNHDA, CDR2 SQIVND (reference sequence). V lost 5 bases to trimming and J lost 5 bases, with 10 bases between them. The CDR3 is CASSLTFHQPQHF. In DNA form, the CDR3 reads TGTGCCAGTAGTTTAACTTTCCATCAGCCCCAGCATTTT.

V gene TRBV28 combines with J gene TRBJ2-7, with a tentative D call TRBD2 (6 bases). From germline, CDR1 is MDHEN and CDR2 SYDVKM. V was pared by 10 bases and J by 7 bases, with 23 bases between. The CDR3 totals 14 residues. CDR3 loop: CATYTRVVAGEQYF. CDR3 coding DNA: TGTGCCACCTACACCCGGGTCGTCGCGGGGGAGCAGTACTTC.

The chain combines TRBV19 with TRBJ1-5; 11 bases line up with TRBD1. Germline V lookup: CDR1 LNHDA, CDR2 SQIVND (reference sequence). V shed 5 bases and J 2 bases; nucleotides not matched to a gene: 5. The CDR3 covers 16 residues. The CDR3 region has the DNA TGTGCCAGTAGTTCGACGGACAGGGGGCGCAATCAGCCCCAGCATTTT. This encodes CASSSTDRGRNQPQHF. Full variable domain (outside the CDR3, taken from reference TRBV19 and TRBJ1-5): DGGITQSPKYLFRKEGQNVTLSCEQNLNHDAMYWYRQDPGQGLRLIYYSQIVNDFQKGDIAEGYSVSREKKESFPLTVTSAQKNPTAFYLCASSSTDRGRNQPQHFGDGTRLSIL.

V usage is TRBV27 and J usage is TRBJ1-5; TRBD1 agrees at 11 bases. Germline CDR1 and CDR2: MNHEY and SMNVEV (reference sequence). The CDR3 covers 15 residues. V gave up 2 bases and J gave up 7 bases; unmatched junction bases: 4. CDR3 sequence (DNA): TGTGCCAGCAGTTTAGGGACAGGGGGTAGACAGCCCCAGCATTTT. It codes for CASSLGTGGRQPQHF.

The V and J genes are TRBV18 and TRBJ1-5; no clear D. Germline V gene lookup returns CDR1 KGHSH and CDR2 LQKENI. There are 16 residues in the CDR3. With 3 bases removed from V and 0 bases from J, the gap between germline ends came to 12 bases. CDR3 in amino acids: CASSPEYVYSNQPQHF. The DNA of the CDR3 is TGTGCCAGCTCACCCGAGTATGTATATAGCAATCAGCCCCAGCATTTT.

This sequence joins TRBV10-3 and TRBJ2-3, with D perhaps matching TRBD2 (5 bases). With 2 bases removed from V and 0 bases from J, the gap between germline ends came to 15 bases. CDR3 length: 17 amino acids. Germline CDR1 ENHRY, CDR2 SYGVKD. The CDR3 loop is CAISEKAGSTSTDTQYF. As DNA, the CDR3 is TGTGCCATCAGTGAGAAGGCGGGCTCAACTAGCACAGATACGCAGTATTTT.

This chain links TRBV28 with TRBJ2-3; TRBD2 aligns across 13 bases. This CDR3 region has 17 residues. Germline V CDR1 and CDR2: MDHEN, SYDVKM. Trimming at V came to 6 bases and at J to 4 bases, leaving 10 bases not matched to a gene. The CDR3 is CASRYRTSGSRADTQYF. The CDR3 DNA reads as TGTGCCAGCAGGTACCGGACTAGCGGGAGTAGGGCAGATACGCAGTATTTT.

The chain's CDR3 is CASSQGVGYQETQYF. CDR3 coding DNA: TGTGCCAGCAGCCAAGGGGTAGGGTACCAAGAGACCCAGTACTTC. The V call is TRBV7-2, the J call TRBJ2-5; possible D gene TRBD1, 5 bases. Germline lookup yields CDR1 SGHTA and CDR2 FQGNSA. This CDR3 has 15 residues. Between the trimmed V and J ends, which lost 5 bases and 0 bases, there was a span of 13 bases.